This TCR beta chain appears in the sequencing data of a study of T cells after posttransplantation cyclophosphamide. Profiled with immunoSEQ multiplex PCR; TCRdb holds only in-frame clones, not every one. The table lists about 12,000 clones, with no singletons. In germline, CDR1 is SGHNT, CDR2 YYREEE (reference sequence). The CDR3 sequence is 14 residues long. Trimming pared 0 bases from V and 6 bases from J, leaving 12 bases between. Busulfan-fludarabine conditioning, marrow transplant, and cyclophosphamide on days +3 and +4 were administered. The chain joins TRBV5-4 to TRBJ1-1, with D possibly TRBD1 on 6 matching bases. The TCR sequence derives from a female patient aged 40-50 years who received an allogeneic stem cell transplant from an unrelated donor, was CMV-positive, and had acute GVHD only. Some of the T cells might come from the graft donor. The source material was PBMCs, sampled after allogeneic stem cell transplant with posttransplant cyclophosphamide. Written as DNA, the CDR3 is TGTGCCAGCAGCTTGGATCCAGGGGAATCTGAAGCTTTCTTT. Protein product: CASSLDPGESEAFF.